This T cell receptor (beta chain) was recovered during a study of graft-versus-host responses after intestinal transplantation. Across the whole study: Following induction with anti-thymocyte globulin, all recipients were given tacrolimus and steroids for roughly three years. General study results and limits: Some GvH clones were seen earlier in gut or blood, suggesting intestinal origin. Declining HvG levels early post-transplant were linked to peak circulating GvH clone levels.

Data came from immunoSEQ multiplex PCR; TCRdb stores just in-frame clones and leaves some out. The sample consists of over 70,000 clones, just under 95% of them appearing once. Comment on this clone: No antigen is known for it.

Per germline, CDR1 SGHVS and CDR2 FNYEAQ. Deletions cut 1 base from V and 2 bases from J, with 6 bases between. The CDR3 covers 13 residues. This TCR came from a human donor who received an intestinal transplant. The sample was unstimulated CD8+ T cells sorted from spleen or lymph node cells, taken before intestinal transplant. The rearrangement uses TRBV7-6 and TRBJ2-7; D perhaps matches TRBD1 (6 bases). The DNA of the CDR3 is TGTGCCAGCAGCTTAGGGGACACCTACGAGCAGTACTTC. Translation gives CASSLGDTYEQYF. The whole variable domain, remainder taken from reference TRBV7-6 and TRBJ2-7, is GAGVSQSPRYKVTKRGQDVALRCDPISGHVSLYWYRQALGQGPEFLTYFNYEAQQDKSGLPNDRFSAERPEGSISTLTIQRTEQRDSAMYRCASSLGDTYEQYFGPGTRLTVT.